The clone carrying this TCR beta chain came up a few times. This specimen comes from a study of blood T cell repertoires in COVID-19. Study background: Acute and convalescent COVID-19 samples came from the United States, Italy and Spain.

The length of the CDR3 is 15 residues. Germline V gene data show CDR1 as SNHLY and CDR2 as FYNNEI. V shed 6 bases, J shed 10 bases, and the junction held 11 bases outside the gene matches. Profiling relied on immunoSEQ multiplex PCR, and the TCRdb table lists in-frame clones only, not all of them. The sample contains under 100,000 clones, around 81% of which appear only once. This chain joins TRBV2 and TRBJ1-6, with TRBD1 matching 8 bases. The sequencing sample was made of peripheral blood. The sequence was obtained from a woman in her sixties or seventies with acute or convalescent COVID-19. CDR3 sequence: CASRLAGTGVSPLHF. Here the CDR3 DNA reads TGTGCCAGCAGGCTCGCCGGGACAGGAGTATCACCCCTCCACTTT.